Below, 15 T cell receptor beta chains from the same sample are listed, as sequenced in a study of blood T cells in healthy people across ages. Sample-barcoded 5' priming and a J-beta primer mix drove a second PCR of about 6 to 12 cycles. MiXCR, applied by TCRdb to the 5' RACE reads, yields one record per CDR3 protein. The profile shows around 1,100,000 distinct CDR3 sequences, around two fifths of them singletons. The sequenced material came from blood. Source of these receptors: a man younger than 35 in good health.

The chain couples TRBV5-6 to TRBJ2-1, with unresolved D. Germline lookup yields CDR1 SGHDT and CDR2 YYEEEE. This CDR3 spans 17 amino acids. Trimming left V 3 bases short and J 1 base short, with 17 bases between. DNA of the CDR3: TGTGCCAGCAGCTGGTACCGAGCCACCCGTTCCTACAATGAGCAGTTCTTC. Translated: CASSWYRATRSYNEQFF.

There are a few counts of this clonotype. The chain carries TRBV29-1 and TRBJ2-5, with D maybe TRBD1 (6 bases). Trimming removed 7 bases from V and 11 bases from J, with 23 bases in between. This CDR3 region has 13 residues. CDR1 SQVTM and CDR2 ANQGSEA come from the germline V gene. This CDR3 is CSAPQGKVNEQYF. In DNA, the CDR3 is TGCAGCGCCCCACAGGGAAAAGTCAATGAGCAGTACTTC. Using reference TRBV29-1 and TRBJ2-5 for the parts outside the CDR3, the full variable domain is SAVISQKPSRDICQRGTSLTIQCQVDSQVTMMFWYRQQPGQSLTLIATANQGSEATYESGFVIDKFPISRPNLTFSTLTVSNMSPEDSSIYLCSAPQGKVNEQYFGPGTRLLVL.

J is TRBJ2-7 and V is TRBV12-3 or TRBV12-4; 8 bases align to TRBD1. Near its end, the DNA agrees better with TRBJ2-5, so the J call may be wrong. This CDR3 has 15 residues. The DNA for the CDR3 is TGTGCCAGCAGTTGCATGGATCGGGGGACAGGGACCCAGTACTTC. Translation gives CASSCMDRGTGTQYF.

The CDR3 DNA reads TGTGCCAGCAGATTGGACAGGGGCGGTATGGAGACCCAGTACTTC. As protein: CASRLDRGGMETQYF. The chain uses TRBV2 and TRBJ2-5, with TRBD1 identical over 9 bases. The CDR3 length is 15 residues. Germline V gene data show CDR1 as SNHLY and CDR2 as FYNNEI. V lost 6 bases and J lost 5; bases outside the gene matches: 10.

The sample holds one count of this clonotype. This chain links TRBV7-2 with TRBJ1-1, with 7 bases matching TRBD1. CDR1 is SGHTA, CDR2 FQGNSA, per germline. With V trimmed by 5 bases and J by 4 bases, 10 bases remained unmatched. This CDR3 comprises 15 residues. The CDR3 nucleotides are TGTGCCAGCAGCCAGATACAGGGGATGGGCACTGAAGCTTTCTTT. Translation gives CASSQIQGMGTEAFF.

The chain combines TRBV12-3 or TRBV12-4 with TRBJ1-2; no firm D call. With 7 bases removed from V and 4 bases from J, the gap between germline ends came to 13 bases. This CDR3 comprises 13 residues. CDR3 sequence: CASIPHGLYGYTF. As DNA, the CDR3 is TGTGCCAGCATCCCCCACGGTCTCTATGGCTACACCTTC.

The rearrangement uses TRBV27 and TRBJ1-4; D is possibly TRBD1 (5 bases). V lost 5 bases to trimming and J lost 5 bases, with 15 bases between them. CDR1 and CDR2 from the germline V gene are MNHEY and SMNVEV (reference sequence). There are 15 residues in the CDR3. As DNA, the CDR3 is TGTGCCAGCAGTCCCAGGCAGGCAGGGAATGAAAAACTGTTTTTT. Amino acid sequence: CASSPRQAGNEKLFF.

The chain is built from TRBV14 and TRBJ2-7, with unresolved D. The V gene lost 1 base and the J gene lost 2 bases, with 9 bases spanning the gap. The CDR3 has 14 amino acids. Germline-derived CDR1 and CDR2 are SGHDN and FVKESK. The CDR3 DNA reads TGTGCCAGCAGCCAAGCTTACATGACCTACGAGCAGTACTTC. This codes for CASSQAYMTYEQYF.

The chain has TRBV28 and TRBJ2-5; D might be TRBD1 (6 bases). Germline loops: CDR1 MDHEN, CDR2 SYDVKM. The CDR3 spans 15 residues. V gave up 7 bases and J gave up 2 bases, with 17 bases separating them. The CDR3 coding sequence is TGTGCCAGCACTCCCCAGGGGCAGATACAAGAGACCCAGTACTTC. Its translation is CASTPQGQIQETQYF.

This clonotype was seen more than once but under ten times. The chain couples TRBV7-3 to TRBJ2-6, with D uncertain. Germline CDR1 is SGHTA and CDR2 is FQGTGA. The CDR3 length is 19 residues. V lost 1 base and J lost 0, with 16 bases in between. CDR3 DNA sequence: TGTGCCAGCAGCTTAAGAGGCCGGAATACAAACTCTGGGGCCAACGTCCTGACTTTC. Protein: CASSLRGRNTNSGANVLTF.

This clonotype has more than one count but fewer than ten. The CDR3, as DNA: TGTGCCAGCAGTTACCAGCCAAGCTGGGACACTGAAGCTTTCTTT. Amino acids: CASSYQPSWDTEAFF. The V and J genes are TRBV6-2 or TRBV6-3 and TRBJ1-1; the D is unclear. The CDR3 has 15 amino acids. Germline V CDR1 and CDR2: MNHEY, SVGEGT. V gave up 2 bases and J gave up 3 bases, with 13 bases separating them.

This clonotype was seen a handful of times. The CDR3 DNA reads TGTGCCAGCAGCCAAGATCAGTCGGGACTAGCGGGCACAGATACGCAGTATTTT. Translating it yields CASSQDQSGLAGTDTQYF. This chain links TRBV4-2 with TRBJ2-3; TRBD2 agrees at 11 bases. Germline CDR1 LGHNA, CDR2 YNFKEQ. The CDR3 runs 18 residues. The junction had 6 bases not matched to a gene; V was cut back by 0 bases and J by 1 base.

This clonotype was detected a few times. CDR3 DNA sequence: TGTGCCAGCAGTTCCCTCCTAGCACCCGGCACCTACAATGAGCAGTACTTC. As protein: CASSSLLAPGTYNEQYF. V and J are TRBV12-3 or TRBV12-4 and TRBJ2-7; maybe TRBD2 (5 bases). The CDR3 is 17 amino acids. The ends were cut back, 4 bases at V and 7 bases at J, with 26 bases in the middle.

The gene calls are TRBV7-9 and TRBJ1-1, with D hard to call. The germline CDR1 and CDR2 sequences are SEHNR and FQNEAQ (reference sequence). The CDR3 is 14 residues long. V was clipped by 3 bases and J by 3 bases, with 11 bases between them. CDR3 residues: CASSFGLADTEAFF. Written as DNA, the CDR3 is TGTGCCAGCAGCTTTGGGTTGGCGGACACTGAAGCTTTCTTT. The variable domain in full, completed from reference TRBV7-9 and TRBJ1-1, reads DTGVSQNPRHKITKRGQNVTFRCDPISEHNRLYWYRQTLGQGPEFLTYFQNEAQLEKSRLLSDRFSAERPKGSFSTLEIQRTEQGDSAMYLCASSFGLADTEAFFGQGTRLTVV.

The genes are TRBV20-1 and TRBJ2-2, with D perhaps TRBD1 (5 bases). Germline CDR1 and CDR2: DFQATT and SNEGSKA (reference sequence). This CDR3 region has 16 residues. The V gene lost 0 bases and the J gene lost 4 bases, with 15 bases spanning the gap. The CDR3 coding sequence is TGCAGTGCTAGAGATAGACGCGGAGACAGCACCGGGGAGCTGTTTTTT. Its protein product is CSARDRRGDSTGELFF.